This TCR beta chain stems from a study of CD8 T cells in ankylosing spondylitis. Notes on the study in general: It was reported that disease-linked clones were significantly enriched in matched ankylosing spondylitis synovial fluid. Earlier literature documents some of the motif variants in reactive arthritis synovial fluid and blood. Disease-associated clonotypes exhibited CD8+ identity and were relatively infrequent in peripheral blood.

Concerning this clonotype itself: Its antigen remains unknown.

MiXCR, run by TCRdb on the 5' RACE reads, gives a single entry per CDR3 protein. There are 250,000 to 350,000 distinct CDR3 sequences in the sample; 20% occur only once, and roughly 4% lies in the top ten. This TCR was sampled from a female donor with ankylosing spondylitis or in good health (not recorded which). The sequenced material came from blood, either unsorted or a sorted T cell fraction (not recorded which).

The CDR3 DNA sequence: TGCAGTGCTAGAGACCCGGGACAGCCGGTCGAGCCCCAGCATTTT. This translates into CSARDPGQPVEPQHF. The chain carries TRBV20-1 and TRBJ1-5, with TRBD1 matching 7 bases. Germline lookup yields CDR1 DFQATT and CDR2 SNEGSKA (reference sequence). This CDR3 region has 15 residues. With 0 bases clipped from V and 8 bases from J, the junction kept 10 bases outside the gene matches.